The 6 T cell receptor beta chains in this list originate from one sample, sequenced in a study of blood T cell repertoires in COVID-19 (TCRdb year 2020). Receptor libraries were prepared by the immunoSEQ multiplex PCR assay. This immuneACCESS table, as held by TCRdb, lists in-frame sequences with V and J called but not all clones. Of the missing ones, under half trace to an unresolved V gene in checked studies; the others have no known cause. Present in this sample are 55,000 to 90,000 clones, roughly four fifths of which were seen just once. The ten largest account for 4.5% of the sample. Sequencing was done on a sample of peripheral blood. The receptors shown here come from a woman aged 60 to 75 with acute or convalescent COVID-19.

This chain links TRBV19 with TRBJ1-1; 11 nucleotides match TRBD1. This CDR3 has 14 residues. Germline V gives CDR1 LNHDA, CDR2 SQIVND (reference sequence). The J segment lost 3 bases and the V segment lost 7 bases, leaving 4 bases of the junction unmatched. CDR3 amino acids: CASKDRGLHTEAFF. The CDR3 nucleotides are TGTGCCAGTAAGGACAGGGGGCTTCACACTGAAGCTTTCTTT.

This chain joins TRBV5-1 and TRBJ1-4, with 7 bases that match TRBD1. The germline gives CDR1 SGHRS, CDR2 YFSETQ. The CDR3 has 14 amino acids. Trimming at V came to 5 bases and at J to 4 bases, leaving 5 bases not matched to a gene. CDR3 in DNA: TGCGCCAGCAGGACGGGACAGAGTAATGAAAAACTGTTTTTT. Amino acid sequence: CASRTGQSNEKLFF.

This clone was observed a few times. This chain uses TRBV19 with TRBJ1-5, with TRBD1 as a possible D gene (5 bases). Trimming cost V 11 bases and J 2 bases, with 13 bases left between them. Germline V gene lookup returns CDR1 LNHDA and CDR2 SQIVND (reference sequence). This CDR3 is 13 amino acids long. The CDR3 nucleotides are TGTGCCGGGGGGTATAGTGGCAATCAGCCCCAGCATTTT. Its protein is CAGGYSGNQPQHF. Combining the CDR3 with reference TRBV19 and TRBJ1-5 gives the whole variable domain DGGITQSPKYLFRKEGQNVTLSCEQNLNHDAMYWYRQDPGQGLRLIYYSQIVNDFQKGDIAEGYSVSREKKESFPLTVTSAQKNPTAFYLCAGGYSGNQPQHFGDGTRLSIL.

This rearrangement joins TRBV30 to TRBJ2-7, with 12 bases matching TRBD1. CDR3 length equals 15 residues. CDR1 GTSNPN and CDR2 SVGIG come from the germline V gene (reference sequence). The trim removed 2 bases at V and 6 bases at J, leaving 8 bases unmatched. CDR3 loop: CAWSKPGTGGAEQYF. The DNA of the CDR3 is TGTGCCTGGAGTAAGCCCGGGACAGGGGGCGCCGAGCAGTACTTC.

CDR3 region: CASRVGGSNQPQHF. CDR3 sequence (DNA): TGTGCCAGCAGGGTTGGAGGAAGCAATCAGCCCCAGCATTTT. The rearrangement uses TRBV6-5 and TRBJ1-5; D remains unclear. The CDR3 is made up of 14 amino acids. From germline, CDR1 is MNHEY and CDR2 SVGAGI. The germline V and J ends were trimmed by 6 bases and 1 base, with 10 bases remaining between them.

The gene calls are TRBV2 and TRBJ2-3; TRBD1 matches at 8 bases. The germline CDR1 and CDR2 sequences are SNHLY and FYNNEI. Losses at the gene ends were 6 bases for V and 6 bases for J; bases not matched to a gene: 8. This CDR3 is 14 amino acids long. Written as DNA, the CDR3 is TGTGCCAGCAGACCCCGGGACAGGACTGATACGCAGTATTTT. Its protein product is CASRPRDRTDTQYF.